The TCR beta chain described here comes from a study of cytomegalovirus exposure and HLA in healthy donors. PCR employed 60 Vbeta and 13 Jbeta primers. Measured with immunoSEQ multiplex PCR; TCRdb has only the in-frame clones, and not every one. This sample carries 150,000 to 200,000 clones, over 70% of them seen once, and the ten largest clones take 6% to 7.5%. The CDR3 is 16 amino acids. Per the germline V gene, CDR1 is SGHTA and CDR2 is FQGNSA. V shed 0 bases, J shed 6 bases, and the junction held 5 bases outside the gene matches. The J gene is TRBJ1-5, the V gene TRBV7-2, with 10 bases lining up with TRBD1. The receptor's source is a man aged 25 to 45 in good health and CMV-seropositive. The sample taken for sequencing was PBMCs. The CDR3 spells CASSLAGGTGVQPQHF. CDR3 DNA sequence: TGTGCCAGCAGCTTAGCGGGCGGGACAGGGGTTCAGCCCCAGCATTTT.